The clone carrying this TCR beta chain is a singleton in its sample. The antigen is undetermined. A junction end diverges from the germline sequence, so it may reflect a read error. This record belongs to a study of metastatic and nonmetastatic thyroid tumors. Study in general: It was across blood and tumor or nodule tissue from malignant and benign thyroid patients that repertoires were compared. Study-wide results and caveats: In blood and tumor, TCR beta diversity was reportedly significantly higher in malignant thyroid tumors than in benign nodules.

In the original analysis: The authors used CDR3 differences across clinicopathological groups to build a distant-metastasis classifier for papillary thyroid cancer. TCRdb reprocessed the PCR reads via MiXCR. These V and J calls are TCRdb output, not the study's own analysis. This table holds around 31,000 clones, 15% to 20% found once. Each patient came to thyroid surgery without any prior treatment (of any kind). Germline V gives CDR1 DFQATT, CDR2 SNEGSKA (reference sequence). This CDR3 spans 13 amino acids. Sequenced input: blood. The chain combines TRBV20-1 with TRBJ1-5; possible D gene TRBD1, 5 bases. This sequence originates from a female donor with papillary thyroid cancer or a benign thyroid nodule (not recorded which). Some clones in this sample may be carry-over from other donors' samples. The CDR3 DNA sequence: TGTAGTGCTAGTGGGGGAGAGGTGCATCCCCAGCATTTT. Translating it yields CSASGGEVHPQHF.